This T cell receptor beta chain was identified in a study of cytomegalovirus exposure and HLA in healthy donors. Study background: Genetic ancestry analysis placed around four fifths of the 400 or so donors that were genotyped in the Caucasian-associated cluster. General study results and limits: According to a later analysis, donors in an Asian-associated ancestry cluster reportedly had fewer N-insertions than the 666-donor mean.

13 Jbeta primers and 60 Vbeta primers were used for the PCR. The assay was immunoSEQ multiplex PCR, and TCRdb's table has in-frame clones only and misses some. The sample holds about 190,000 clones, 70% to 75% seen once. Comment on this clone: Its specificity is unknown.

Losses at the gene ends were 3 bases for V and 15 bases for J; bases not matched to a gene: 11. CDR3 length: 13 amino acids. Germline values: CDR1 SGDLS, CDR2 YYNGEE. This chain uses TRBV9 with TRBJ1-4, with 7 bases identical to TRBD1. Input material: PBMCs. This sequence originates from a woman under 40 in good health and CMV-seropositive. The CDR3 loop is CASSASTGAGLFF. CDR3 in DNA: TGTGCCAGCAGCGCAAGTACAGGGGCCGGTTTGTTTTTT.